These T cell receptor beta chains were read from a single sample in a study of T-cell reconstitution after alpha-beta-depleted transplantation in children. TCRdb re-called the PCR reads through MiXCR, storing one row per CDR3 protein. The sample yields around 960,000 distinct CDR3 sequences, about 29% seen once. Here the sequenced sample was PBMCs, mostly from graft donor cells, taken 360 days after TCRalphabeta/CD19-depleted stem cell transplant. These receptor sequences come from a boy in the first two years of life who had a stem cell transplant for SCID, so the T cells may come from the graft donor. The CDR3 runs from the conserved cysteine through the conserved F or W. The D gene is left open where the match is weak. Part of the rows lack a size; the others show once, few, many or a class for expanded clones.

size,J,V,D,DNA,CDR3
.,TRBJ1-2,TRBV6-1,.,TGTGCCAGCAGCCCTGTAGCAGGGCGCGTCTATGGCTACACCTTC,CASSPVAGRVYGYTF
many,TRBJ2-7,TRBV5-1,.,TGCGCCAGCAGCTTGGACCGGTCCGGCGAGCAGTACTTC,CASSLDRSGEQYF
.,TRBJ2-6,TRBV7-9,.,TGTGCCAGCTCAGGACAAGGCTCTGGGGCCAACGTCCTGACTTTC,CASSGQGSGANVLTF
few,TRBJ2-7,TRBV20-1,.,TGCAGTGCTAAGGCGATTAGCACCTACGAGCAGTACTTC,CSAKAISTYEQYF
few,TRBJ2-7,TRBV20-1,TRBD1,TGCAGTGCTCCGGGACAGGGAGGCGAGCAGTACTTC,CSAPGQGGEQYF
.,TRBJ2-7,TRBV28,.,TGTGCCAGCAGGCCGGGGGTAGTGGTCTACGAGCAGTACTTC,CASRPGVVVYEQYF
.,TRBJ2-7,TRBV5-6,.,TGTGCCAGCAGCTTGTTCCTCTACGGGACATCCTTCTTCGAGCAGTACTTC,CASSLFLYGTSFFEQYF
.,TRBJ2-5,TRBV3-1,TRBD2,TGTGCCAGCAGTCCTCGACTAGCGGGGAAGGGAGACCAAGAGACCCAGTACTTC,CASSPRLAGKGDQETQYF
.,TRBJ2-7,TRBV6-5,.,TGTGCCAGCAGTTACAACCCCGGGAGTCCCTACGAGCAGTACTTC,CASSYNPGSPYEQYF
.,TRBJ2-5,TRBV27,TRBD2,TGTGCCAGCAGTTTTCAAGCGGGGGACCAAGAGACCCAGTACTTC,CASSFQAGDQETQYF
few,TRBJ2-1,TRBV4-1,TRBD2,TGCGCCAGCAGCCAAGATTGGTTGGGACTAGCGAGCAATGGGCAGTTCTTC,CASSQDWLGLASNGQFF
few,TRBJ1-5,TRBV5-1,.,TGCGCCAGCAGTGTTGGCTGGGACAATCAGCCCCAGCATTTT,CASSVGWDNQPQHF
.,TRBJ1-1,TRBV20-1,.,TGCAGTGCTAGAGATCTGATGACGGGTATGAACACTGAAGCTTTCTTT,CSARDLMTGMNTEAFF
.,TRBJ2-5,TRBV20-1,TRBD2,TGCAGTGCTAGAGATCCCGGGACTAGCGGGGACCAAGAGACCCAGTACTTC,CSARDPGTSGDQETQYF
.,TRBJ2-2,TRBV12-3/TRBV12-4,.,TGTGCCAGCAGTTTAGCGGCCCAGGGAATACACACCGGGGAGCTGTTTTTT,CASSLAAQGIHTGELFF